The T cell receptor (beta chain) described here comes from a study of T cell responses to AZD1222 COVID-19 vaccine. Turning to the study itself: Second-dose timings of about 4 or about 12 weeks were pooled.

The data were produced by immunoSEQ multiplex PCR, yet TCRdb's version contains in-frame clones alone and is incomplete. The sample has over 150,000 clones; about 88% are singletons. General study points: Two doses of AZD1222 preceded a rise in Spike-specific TCR breadth and depth. Spike regions recognized by vaccine-associated CD4 TCRs spanned the protein, led by 160-218 and 743-854. Seropositive at baseline were only six AZD1222 recipients.

The CDR3 is 15 amino acids. Germline assignment: CDR1 MNHEY and CDR2 SVGEGT. Turning to this clone: The target antigen is unknown. Its ends do not fully match the called genes, so a read error is possible.

The V and J genes are TRBV6-2 or TRBV6-3 and TRBJ2-7, with a weak D call TRBD1 (6 bases). Sample: peripheral blood, taken on day 0 of AZD1222 vaccination. The source of this sequence is an adult in good health. The CDR3 nucleotides are TGTACCAGCAGTTACCCTGGGCAGGGGATCTACGAGCAGTACTTC. This translates into CTSSYPGQGIYEQYF.